These 11 T cell receptor beta chains were sequenced from one sample in a study of radiotherapy plus CTLA-4 blockade in lung cancer. Method: immunoSEQ multiplex PCR; TCRdb's copy keeps in-frame clones and lacks some. The sample lists some 52,000 clones, roughly 80% occurring once. This material consisted of peripheral blood, taken from a patient treated with radiotherapy plus ipilimumab. The receptors come from a human donor with non-small cell lung cancer who had a partial response to radiotherapy plus ipilimumab.

The chain employs TRBV6-5 and TRBJ1-2; D remains unclear. The V end lost 5 bases, the J end lost 8 bases, and 18 bases lay between the germline ends. The CDR3 has 14 amino acids. Germline V gene data show CDR1 as MNHEY and CDR2 as SVGAGI. This CDR3 reads CASSPNAQFNGYTF. The CDR3 DNA is TGTGCCAGCAGTCCCAACGCGCAATTTAACGGCTACACCTTC.

J is TRBJ2-4 and V is TRBV19; a weak D match, TRBD2 (6 bases). Trimming cost V 3 bases and J 0 bases, with 6 bases left between them. Germline CDR1 reads LNHDA; CDR2 reads SQIVND (reference sequence). The length of the CDR3 is 14 residues. CDR3 protein: CASSMGGAKNIQYF. The CDR3, as DNA: TGTGCCAGTAGTATGGGGGGAGCCAAAAACATTCAGTACTTC.

The chain employs TRBV5-1 and TRBJ1-1; a weak D match, TRBD1 (5 bases). Germline assignment: CDR1 SGHRS and CDR2 YFSETQ. The CDR3 is 15 amino acids. Trimming stripped 0 bases from V and 3 bases from J, with 12 bases between. The CDR3 DNA follows: TGCGCCAGCAGCTTGGACAGGTATAAAGACACTGAAGCTTTCTTT. Its protein is CASSLDRYKDTEAFF.

The chain employs TRBV4-1 and TRBJ2-3; D might be TRBD2 (7 bases). The length of the CDR3 is 16 residues. With 4 bases removed from V and 0 bases from J, the gap between germline ends came to 14 bases. Looked up from germline, CDR1 is MGHRA and CDR2 is YSYEKL. CDR3 region: CASSPVGGASTDTQYF. CDR3 sequence (DNA): TGCGCCAGCAGCCCCGTGGGGGGGGCCAGCACAGATACGCAGTATTTT.

The V and J genes are TRBV5-6 and TRBJ1-2; D not certain. The CDR3 extends over 16 amino acids. V was cut by 1 base and J by 0 bases, with 13 bases left in between. The V gene's germline CDR1 is SGHDT and CDR2 YYEEEE. CDR3: CASSLRRQWSNYGYTF. CDR3 nucleotides: TGTGCCAGCAGCTTGAGGAGGCAGTGGTCTAACTATGGCTACACCTTC.

The chain combines TRBV7-2 with TRBJ2-5, with D possibly matching TRBD1 (6 bases). Trimming shortened V by 2 bases and J by 5 bases, and 18 bases separated the two germline ends. Germline CDR1 is SGHTA and CDR2 is FQGNSA. CDR3 length: 16 residues. CDR3 bases: TGTGCCAGCAGCTTACAGCCCGGGACAAACGGGGAGACCCAGTACTTC. Translation: CASSLQPGTNGETQYF. The variable domain in full, completed from reference TRBV7-2 and TRBJ2-5, reads GAGVSQSPSNKVTEKGKDVELRCDPISGHTALYWYRQSLGQGLEFLIYFQGNSAPDKSGLPSDRFSAERTGGSVSTLTIQRTQQEDSAVYLCASSLQPGTNGETQYFGPGTRLLVL.

This clone turned up a few times. The chain uses TRBV5-6 and TRBJ1-2; D perhaps matches TRBD1 (6 bases). Germline V gene sequence: CDR1 SGHDT, CDR2 YYEEEE. V lost 3 bases to trimming and J lost 4 bases, with 19 bases between them. The CDR3 has 16 residues. Here the CDR3 reads CASSSPYRDKGYGYTF. The CDR3 region has the DNA TGTGCCAGCAGCTCCCCCTACCGGGACAAGGGCTATGGCTACACCTTC.

The chain joins TRBV6-5 to TRBJ1-2, with 12 bases that match TRBD1. Germline loops: CDR1 MNHEY, CDR2 SVGAGI. CDR3 length: 15 amino acids. Unmatched junction bases numbered 7, after V lost 5 bases and J lost 6 bases. The DNA for the CDR3 is TGTGCCAGCAGTCGATGGGGACAGGGGGCGGATGGCTACACCTTC. This sequence encodes CASSRWGQGADGYTF.

J is TRBJ2-4 and V is TRBV10-1, with 7 bases fitting TRBD2. The V gene end was trimmed by 11 bases and the J gene end by 2 bases; junction bases not matched to a gene: 6. The length of the CDR3 is 13 residues. In germline, CDR1 is WNHNN, CDR2 SYGVQD (reference sequence). DNA of the CDR3: TGCGCCCGGGGGAGGGATTCCAAAAACATTCAGTACTTC. Amino acid sequence: CARGRDSKNIQYF.

This clone came up once. The chain couples TRBV7-7 to TRBJ2-6; no definite D call. Looked up from germline, CDR1 is SSHAT and CDR2 is FNYEAQ (reference sequence). Trimming stripped 5 bases from V and 5 bases from J, with 16 bases between. The CDR3 has 16 amino acids. CDR3 amino acids: CASSHQIQSRANVLTF. CDR3 bases: TGTGCCAGCAGCCATCAAATACAAAGTCGGGCCAACGTCCTGACTTTC.

The chain links TRBV2 to TRBJ2-5, with D uncertain. There are 13 residues in the CDR3. Trimming cost V 6 bases and J 4 bases, with 12 bases left between them. Germline V CDR1 and CDR2: SNHLY, FYNNEI. The CDR3 spells CASSPDSSETQYF. Here the CDR3 DNA reads TGTGCCAGCAGCCCCGACTCCTCAGAGACCCAGTACTTC.